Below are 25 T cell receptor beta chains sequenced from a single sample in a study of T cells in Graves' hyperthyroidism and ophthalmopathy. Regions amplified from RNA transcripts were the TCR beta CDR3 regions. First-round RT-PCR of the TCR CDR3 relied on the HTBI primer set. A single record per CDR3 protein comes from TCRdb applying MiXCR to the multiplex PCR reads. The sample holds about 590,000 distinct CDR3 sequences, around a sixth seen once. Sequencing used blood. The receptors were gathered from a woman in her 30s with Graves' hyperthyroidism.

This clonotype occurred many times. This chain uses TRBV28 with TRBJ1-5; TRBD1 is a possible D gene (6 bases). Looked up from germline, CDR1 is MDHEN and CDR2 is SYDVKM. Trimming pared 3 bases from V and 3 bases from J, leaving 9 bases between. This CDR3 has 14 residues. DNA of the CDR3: TGTGCCAGCAGTTTCGGACAGCACAATCAGCCCCAGCATTTT. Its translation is CASSFGQHNQPQHF.

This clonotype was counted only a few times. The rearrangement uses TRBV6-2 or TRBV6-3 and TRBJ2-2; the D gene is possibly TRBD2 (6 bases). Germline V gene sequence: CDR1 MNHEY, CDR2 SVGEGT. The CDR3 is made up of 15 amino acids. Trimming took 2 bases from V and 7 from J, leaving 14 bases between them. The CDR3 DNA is TGTGCCAGCAGTTACGCTTTCAGAGCGGGCGGGGAGCTGTTTTTT. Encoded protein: CASSYAFRAGGELFF.

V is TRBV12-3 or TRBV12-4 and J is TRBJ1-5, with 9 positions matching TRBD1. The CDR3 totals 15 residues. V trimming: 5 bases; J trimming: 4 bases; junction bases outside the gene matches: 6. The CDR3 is CASSGGTGRNQPQHF. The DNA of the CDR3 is TGTGCCAGCAGTGGGGGGACAGGGCGTAATCAGCCCCAGCATTTT.

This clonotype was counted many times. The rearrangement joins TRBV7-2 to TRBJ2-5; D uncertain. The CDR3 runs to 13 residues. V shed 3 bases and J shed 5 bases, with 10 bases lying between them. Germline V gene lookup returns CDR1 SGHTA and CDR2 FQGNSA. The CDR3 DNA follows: TGTGCCAGCAGCTTGGGCCTAGACGAGACCCAGTACTTC. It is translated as CASSLGLDETQYF.

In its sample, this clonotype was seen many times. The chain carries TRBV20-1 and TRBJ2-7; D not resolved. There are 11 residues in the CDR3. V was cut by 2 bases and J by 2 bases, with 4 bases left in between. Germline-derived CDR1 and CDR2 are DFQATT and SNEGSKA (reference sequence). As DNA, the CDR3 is TGCAGTGCTAGAACCCCCTACGAGCAGTACTTC. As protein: CSARTPYEQYF.

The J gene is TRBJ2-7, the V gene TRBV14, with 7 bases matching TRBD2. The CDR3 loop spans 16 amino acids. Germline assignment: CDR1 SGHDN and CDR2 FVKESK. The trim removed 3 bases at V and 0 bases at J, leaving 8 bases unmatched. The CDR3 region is CASSQGTTRSSYEQYF. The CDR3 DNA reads TGTGCCAGCAGCCAGGGGACTACCAGGAGCTCCTACGAGCAGTACTTC.

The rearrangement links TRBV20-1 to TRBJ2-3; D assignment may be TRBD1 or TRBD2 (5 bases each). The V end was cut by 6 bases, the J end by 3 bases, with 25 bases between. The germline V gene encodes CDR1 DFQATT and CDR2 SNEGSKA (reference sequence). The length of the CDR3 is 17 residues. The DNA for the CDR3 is TGCAGTGCCCCCCCGGGACCGCTACCCGTCGGAACAGATACGCAGTATTTT. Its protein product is CSAPPGPLPVGTDTQYF.

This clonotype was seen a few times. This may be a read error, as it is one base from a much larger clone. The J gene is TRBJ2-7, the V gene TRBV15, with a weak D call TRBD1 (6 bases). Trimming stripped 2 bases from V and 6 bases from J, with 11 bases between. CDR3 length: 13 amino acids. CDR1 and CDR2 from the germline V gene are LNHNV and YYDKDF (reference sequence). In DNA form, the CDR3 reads TGTGCCACCAGCAGAAGGGGGTGGACCGAGCAGTACTTC. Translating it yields CATSRRGWTEQYF. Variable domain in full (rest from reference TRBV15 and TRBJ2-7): DAMVIQNPRYQVTQFGKPVTLSCSQTLNHNVMYWYQQKSSQAPKLLFHYYDKDFNNEADTPDNFQSRRPNTSFCFLDIRSPGLGDTAMYLCATSRRGWTEQYFGPGTRLTVT.

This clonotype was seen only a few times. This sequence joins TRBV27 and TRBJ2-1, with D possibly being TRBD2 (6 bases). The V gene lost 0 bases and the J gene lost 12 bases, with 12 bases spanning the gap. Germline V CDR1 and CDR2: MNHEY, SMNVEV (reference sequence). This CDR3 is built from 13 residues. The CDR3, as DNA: TGTGCCAGCAGTTTATCTCCCCGGGAGTTGCAGTTCTTC. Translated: CASSLSPRELQFF.

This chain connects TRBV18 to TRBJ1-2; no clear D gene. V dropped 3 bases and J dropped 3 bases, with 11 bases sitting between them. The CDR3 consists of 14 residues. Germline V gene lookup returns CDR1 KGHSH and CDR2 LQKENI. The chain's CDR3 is CASSPGNGDYGYTF. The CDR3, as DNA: TGTGCCAGCTCACCTGGGAATGGTGACTATGGCTACACCTTC. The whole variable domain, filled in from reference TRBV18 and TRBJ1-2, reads NAGVMQNPRHLVRRRGQEARLRCSPMKGHSHVYWYRQLPEEGLKFMVYLQKENIIDESGMPKERFSAEFPKEGPSILRIQQVVRGDSAAYFCASSPGNGDYGYTFGSGTRLTVV.

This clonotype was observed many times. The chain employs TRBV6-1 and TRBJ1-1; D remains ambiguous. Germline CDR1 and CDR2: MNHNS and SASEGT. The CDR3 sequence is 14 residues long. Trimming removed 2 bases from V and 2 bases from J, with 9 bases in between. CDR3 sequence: CASSEWAFNTEAFF. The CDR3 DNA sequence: TGTGCCAGCAGTGAATGGGCATTTAACACTGAAGCTTTCTTT.

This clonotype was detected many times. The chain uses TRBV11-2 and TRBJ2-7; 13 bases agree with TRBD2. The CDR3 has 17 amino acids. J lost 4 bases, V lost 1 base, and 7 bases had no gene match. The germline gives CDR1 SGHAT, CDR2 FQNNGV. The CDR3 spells CASSLVRLAGGIYEQYF. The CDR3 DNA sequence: TGTGCCAGCAGCTTAGTAAGACTAGCGGGAGGAATATACGAGCAGTACTTC.

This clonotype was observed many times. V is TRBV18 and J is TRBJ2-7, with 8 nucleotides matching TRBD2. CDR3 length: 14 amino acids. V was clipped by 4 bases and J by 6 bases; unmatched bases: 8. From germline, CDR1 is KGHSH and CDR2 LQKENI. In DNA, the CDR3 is TGTGCCAGCTCACAGGCGGGGGGAGCAATCGAGCAGTACTTC. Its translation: CASSQAGGAIEQYF.

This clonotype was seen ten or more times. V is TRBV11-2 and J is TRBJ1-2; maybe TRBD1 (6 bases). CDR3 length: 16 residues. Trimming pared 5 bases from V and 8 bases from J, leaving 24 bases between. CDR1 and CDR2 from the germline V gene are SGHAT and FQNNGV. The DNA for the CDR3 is TGTGCCAGCAGCACCCCAGGACGGGGGGCCGACGGAGGCTACACCTTC. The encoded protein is CASSTPGRGADGGYTF.

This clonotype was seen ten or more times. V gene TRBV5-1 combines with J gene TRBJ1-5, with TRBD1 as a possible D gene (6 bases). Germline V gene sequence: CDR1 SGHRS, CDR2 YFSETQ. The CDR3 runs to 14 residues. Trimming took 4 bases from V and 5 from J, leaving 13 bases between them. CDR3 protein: CASSDGQKDQPQHF. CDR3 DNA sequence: TGCGCCAGCAGCGATGGACAGAAGGATCAGCCCCAGCATTTT.

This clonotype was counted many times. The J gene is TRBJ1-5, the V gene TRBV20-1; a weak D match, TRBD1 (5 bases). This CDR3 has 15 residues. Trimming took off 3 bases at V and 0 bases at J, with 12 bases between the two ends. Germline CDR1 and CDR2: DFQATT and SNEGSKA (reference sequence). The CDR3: CSASGADYSNQPQHF. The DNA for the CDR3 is TGCAGTGCTAGCGGGGCAGACTATAGCAATCAGCCCCAGCATTTT.

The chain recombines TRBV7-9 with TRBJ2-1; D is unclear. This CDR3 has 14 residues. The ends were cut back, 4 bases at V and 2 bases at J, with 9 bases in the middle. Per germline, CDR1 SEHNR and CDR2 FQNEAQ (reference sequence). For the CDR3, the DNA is TGTGCCAGCAGCTCCCGGCCCACCTACAATGAGCAGTTCTTC. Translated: CASSSRPTYNEQFF. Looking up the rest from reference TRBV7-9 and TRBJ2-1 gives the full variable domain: DTGVSQNPRHKITKRGQNVTFRCDPISEHNRLYWYRQTLGQGPEFLTYFQNEAQLEKSRLLSDRFSAERPKGSFSTLEIQRTEQGDSAMYLCASSSRPTYNEQFFGPGTRLTVL.

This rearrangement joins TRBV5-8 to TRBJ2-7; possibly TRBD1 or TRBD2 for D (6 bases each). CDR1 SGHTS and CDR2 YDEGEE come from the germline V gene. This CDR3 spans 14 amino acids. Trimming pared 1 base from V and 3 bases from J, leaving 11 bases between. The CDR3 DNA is TGTGCCAGCAGCTTGTCGGGGGCGGGCTACGAGCAGTACTTC. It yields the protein CASSLSGAGYEQYF.

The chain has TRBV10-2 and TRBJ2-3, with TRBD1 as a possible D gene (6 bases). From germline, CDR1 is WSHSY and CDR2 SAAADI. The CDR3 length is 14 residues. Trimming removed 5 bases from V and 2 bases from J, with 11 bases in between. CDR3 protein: CASSLGGITDTQYF. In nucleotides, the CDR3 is TGCGCCAGCAGTCTAGGGGGTATCACAGATACGCAGTATTTT.

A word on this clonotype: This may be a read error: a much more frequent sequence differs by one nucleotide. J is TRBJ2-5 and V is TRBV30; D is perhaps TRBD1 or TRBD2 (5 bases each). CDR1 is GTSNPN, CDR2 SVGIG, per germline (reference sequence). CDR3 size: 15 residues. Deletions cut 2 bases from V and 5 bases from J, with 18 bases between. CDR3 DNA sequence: TGTGCCTGGAGTTCCGGGGCGGCTAAAGTCGAGACCCAGTACTTC. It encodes CAWSSGAAKVETQYF.

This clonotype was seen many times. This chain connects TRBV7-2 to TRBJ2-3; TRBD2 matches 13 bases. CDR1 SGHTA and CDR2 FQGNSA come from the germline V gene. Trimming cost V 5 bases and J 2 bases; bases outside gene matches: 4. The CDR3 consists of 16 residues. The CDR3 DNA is TGTGCCAGCAGCCCGGGACTAGCGGGGAACACAGATACGCAGTATTTT. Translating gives CASSPGLAGNTDTQYF.

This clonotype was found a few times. In nucleotides, the CDR3 is TGCGCCAGCAGCCAAGCAGGGGGGCCTGAAGCTTTCTTT. Residues: CASSQAGGPEAFF. V is TRBV4-3 and J is TRBJ1-1; 7 bases agree with TRBD1. Germline V gene lookup returns CDR1 LGHNA and CDR2 YSLEER. After removal of 1 base from V and 6 bases from J, the junction contained 2 bases not matched to a gene. This CDR3 is 13 amino acids long.

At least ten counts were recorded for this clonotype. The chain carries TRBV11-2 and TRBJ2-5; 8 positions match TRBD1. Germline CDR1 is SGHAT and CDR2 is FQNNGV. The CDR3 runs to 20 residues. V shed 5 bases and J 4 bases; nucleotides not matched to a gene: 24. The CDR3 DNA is TGTGCCAGCAGCCTGACAGCACCGGGACAGGTTTTGCCCGTGGGAGAGACCCAGTACTTC. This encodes CASSLTAPGQVLPVGETQYF.

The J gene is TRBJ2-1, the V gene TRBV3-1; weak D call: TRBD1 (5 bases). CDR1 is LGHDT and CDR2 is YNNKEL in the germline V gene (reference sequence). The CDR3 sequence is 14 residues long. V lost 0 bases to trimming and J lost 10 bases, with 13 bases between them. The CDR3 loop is CASSQDPQGREQFF. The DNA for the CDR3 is TGTGCCAGCAGCCAAGATCCCCAGGGCAGGGAGCAGTTCTTC.

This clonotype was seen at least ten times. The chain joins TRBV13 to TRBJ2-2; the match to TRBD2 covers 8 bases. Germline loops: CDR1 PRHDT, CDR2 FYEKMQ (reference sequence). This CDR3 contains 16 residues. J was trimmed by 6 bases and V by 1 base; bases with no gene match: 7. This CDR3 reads CASSLVRGTRAGELFF. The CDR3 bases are TGTGCCAGCAGCTTAGTCCGAGGGACTAGGGCCGGGGAGCTGTTTTTT. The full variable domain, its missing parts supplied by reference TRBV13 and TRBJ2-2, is AAGVIQSPRHLIKEKRETATLKCYPIPRHDTVYWYQQGPGQDPQFLISFYEKMQSDKGSIPDRFSAQQFSDYHSELNMSSLELGDSALYFCASSLVRGTRAGELFFGEGSRLTVL.